This entry features one T cell receptor (beta chain) sequence. The antigen this receptor binds is unknown. Qualities for individual bases were not recorded, and no much larger clone is one base off. This entry is derived from a study of blood T cell repertoires in COVID-19 (dated by TCRdb to the early 2020s). About the investigation overall: Collaborator samples came from the United States, Italy and Spain and covered acute and convalescent phases of COVID-19. The material from the prospective study consisted of cDNA or gDNA derived from T cells, B-cell-depleted T cells, or PBMCs. Deeply sampled blood TCRbeta repertoires from subjects exposed to, actively infected with, or recovered from COVID-19 were included in the dataset. The repertoires were released in a freely available public database intended as a resource for research on the immune response to SARS-CoV-2. Samples came from the ongoing ImmuneRACE study (first 160 participants) plus 1,254 subjects from 6 global collaborators. Nearly every sample came with metadata listing a de-identified subject ID, COVID-19 status, age in years and sex. Where available, HLA class I and class II types were obtained from metadata supplied by the sample provider rather than from assay-based typing. Study-wide conclusions, independent of this receptor: The amount of clinical and demographic metadata varied by source and participant and was provided uncurated.

The CDR3 contains 15 residues, cysteine and phenylalanine counted. Only the CDR3 portion is preserved as DNA: 45 bases, with reading frame beginning at the first base. According to the germline V gene, CDR1 reads SGHNT and CDR2 reads YENEEA. The germline V end is reduced by 5 bases and the J end by 4 bases; junction bases left unmatched: 5. TCRbeta CDR3 regions were amplified from genomic DNA by means of the immunoSEQ Assay, a bias-controlled multiplex PCR. In the authors' own workflow: Within the assay, amplification of reference gene primers was used to estimate how many nucleated cells each sample contained. Sequence reads were collapsed and filtered to measure the absolute abundance of every unique TCRbeta CDR3 rearrangement. For each sample, productive Simpson clonality was calculated as the square root of Simpson's diversity index across productive rearrangements. This is the immuneACCESS table as TCRdb keeps it, with only in-frame sequences that have V and J called. A part of the clones is gone; compared with another copy, unresolved V genes explain less than half, and the rest is unexplained. That table is the source of V, J and clone size, and D and trimming were worked out from the DNA. The sample has about 130,000 clones on record, 75% to 90% of them singletons. The top ten clones comprise around 17% of the sample.

Samples from volunteer blood donors who had recovered from COVID-19 were contributed by a second Seattle source. Whole blood was collected in K2EDTA tubes by collaborating institutions according to the institutions' own protocols. For TCRbeta analysis, collaborator samples were shipped as frozen whole blood, as isolated PBMCs, or as DNA extracted from either sample type. In this chain, TRBV11-3 is recombined with TRBJ2-3; 11 central bases correspond to TRBD2. Sequenced material: peripheral blood. The sequence was collected from a woman between 45 and 65 years old who had recovered from COVID-19. CDR3 protein: CASSQVAGGADTQYF. In nucleotides, the sequence is TGTGCCAGCAGCCAAGTAGCGGGAGGGGCAGATACGCAGTATTTT.